One and the same sample provided the 27 T cell receptor beta chains below, sequenced in a study of regulatory T cells in long-lasting Graves disease. Construction of the TCR beta libraries employed iRepertoire HTBI primers in conjunction with Arm-PCR of CDR3 regions. MiXCR, run by TCRdb on the multiplex PCR reads, gives a single entry per CDR3 protein. The sample shows roughly 400,000 distinct CDR3 sequences, less than 25% of them seen only once. Time point defined: persistent/refractory GD, antithyroid drugs over 5 years with positive TRAb. Generation of the TCR library employed RNA extracted from PBMCs. Sequencing was performed on peripheral blood mononuclear cells (PBMCs), taken when the disease was refractory, from a patient treated with antithyroid drugs. Receptors were obtained from a female donor with Graves disease.

This clonotype turned up a few times. J is TRBJ2-5 and V is TRBV5-4; D may match TRBD1 or TRBD2 (5 bases each). The CDR3 extends over 14 amino acids. Trimming took off 5 bases at V and 4 bases at J, with 15 bases between the two ends. Germline V gives CDR1 SGHNT, CDR2 YYREEE (reference sequence). The DNA of the CDR3 is TGTGCCAGCAGTCGGGACCCCGAGGGAGAGACCCAGTACTTC. Protein sequence: CASSRDPEGETQYF.

This clonotype was seen a few times. This sequence joins TRBV19 and TRBJ1-5; D possibly corresponds to TRBD1 (6 bases). Trimming removed 3 bases from V and 5 bases from J, with 14 bases in between. The CDR3 length is 15 residues. Germline-derived CDR1 and CDR2 are LNHDA and SQIVND (reference sequence). CDR3 protein: CASSIQDGGDQPQHF. The CDR3 bases are TGTGCCAGTAGTATTCAGGACGGGGGCGATCAGCCCCAGCATTTT. The full variable domain, in which reference TRBV19 and TRBJ1-5 provide the parts outside the CDR3, is DGGITQSPKYLFRKEGQNVTLSCEQNLNHDAMYWYRQDPGQGLRLIYYSQIVNDFQKGDIAEGYSVSREKKESFPLTVTSAQKNPTAFYLCASSIQDGGDQPQHFGDGTRLSIL.

V and J are TRBV20-1 and TRBJ2-5; D is unresolved. There are 12 residues in the CDR3. Germline V CDR1 and CDR2: DFQATT, SNEGSKA (reference sequence). The V end lost 3 bases, the J end lost 4 bases, and 9 bases lay between the germline ends. CDR3 region: CSARDKLETQYF. The CDR3 DNA sequence: TGCAGTGCTAGGGATAAATTAGAGACCCAGTACTTC.

Comments on this clonotype: A much larger clone lies one base from this, so it may be a read error. As the CDR3 is not closed by the conserved phenylalanine or tryptophan, this likely results from a read error. V is TRBV6-4 and J is TRBJ1-1, with a possible D match to TRBD1 (5 bases). Deletions cut 3 bases from V and 7 bases from J, with 15 bases between. Germline lookup yields CDR1 MRHNA and CDR2 SNTAGT. CDR3 length: 14 residues. The CDR3 sequence: CASSEFQGMGEAFL. CDR3 sequence (DNA): TGTGCCAGCAGTGAATTCCAGGGTATGGGTGAAGCTTTCCTT.

Only a few counts were recorded for this clonotype. V gene TRBV7-2 combines with J gene TRBJ1-5; D gene ambiguous. Germline V gene lookup returns CDR1 SGHTA and CDR2 FQGNSA. This CDR3 contains 15 residues. Trimming removed 4 bases from V and 7 bases from J, with 17 bases in between. Here the CDR3 DNA reads TGTGCCAGCAGCTCATTCGGGGTATTGGAGCAGCCCCAGCATTTT. Its translation: CASSSFGVLEQPQHF.

With regard to this clonotype: One end of the junction varies from germline; a read error may be responsible. The V and J genes are TRBV7-8 and TRBJ2-3; 13 nucleotides align to TRBD2. Germline CDR1 is SGHVS and CDR2 is FQNEAQ. This CDR3 has 19 residues. CDR3 region: CASSIAGTSGRASTDTQYF. The CDR3 bases are TGTGCCAGCAGCATAGCAGGCACTAGCGGGAGGGCGAGCACAGATACGCAGTATTTT.

This clonotype appeared a few times. The CDR3 spells CAWRTVAPGELFF. Here the CDR3 DNA reads TGTGCCTGGAGGACAGTCGCCCCCGGGGAGCTGTTTTTT. J is TRBJ2-2 and V is TRBV30, with D maybe TRBD1 (5 bases). Germline assignment: CDR1 GTSNPN and CDR2 SVGIG (reference sequence). The V gene lost 3 bases and the J gene lost 6 bases, with 11 bases spanning the gap. The CDR3 contains 13 residues.

The chain employs TRBV4-2 and TRBJ1-2, with 7 bases that match TRBD1. V was clipped by 0 bases and J by 8 bases; unmatched bases: 6. Germline values: CDR1 LGHNA, CDR2 YNFKEQ. The CDR3 spans 14 residues. The CDR3 spells CASSQEKGAWGYTF. The CDR3 coding sequence is TGTGCCAGCAGCCAAGAAAAGGGGGCTTGGGGCTACACCTTC.

Details on this clonotype: The junction does not match germline at one end; this may be a read error. The chain is built from TRBV28 and TRBJ1-1, with D hard to call. This CDR3 comprises 16 residues. Looked up from germline, CDR1 is MDHEN and CDR2 is SYDVKM. In nucleotides, the CDR3 is TGTGCCAGCAGGCCCTCCCCGATATCAAAGAACTCTGAAGCTTTCTTT. Translated: CASRPSPISKNSEAFF.

About this clonotype itself: Sequence at one end of the junction differs from germline and may be a read error. The chain recombines TRBV12-3 or TRBV12-4 with TRBJ2-1; D gene unclear. This CDR3 spans 13 amino acids. This CDR3 is CATSPSPYNEQFF. The CDR3 nucleotides read TGTGCCACCAGTCCCTCCCCCTACAATGAGCAGTTCTTC.

This clonotype came up a few times. The gene calls are TRBV4-1 and TRBJ2-7; 7 nucleotides align to TRBD2. The V gene end was trimmed by 0 bases and the J gene end by 0 bases; junction bases not matched to a gene: 5. Per the germline V gene, CDR1 is MGHRA and CDR2 is YSYEKL. The CDR3 is 16 residues long. The CDR3 region is CASSQESLAGSYEQYF. CDR3 coding DNA: TGCGCCAGCAGCCAAGAGAGCTTAGCGGGCTCCTACGAGCAGTACTTC.

This clonotype was recorded many times. The chain has TRBV15 and TRBJ2-5; D gene uncertain. The V end was cut by 8 bases, the J end by 2 bases, with 9 bases between. The CDR3 is 12 residues long. CDR1 LNHNV and CDR2 YYDKDF come from the germline V gene (reference sequence). The CDR3 here is CATPWQQETQYF. Written as DNA, the CDR3 is TGTGCCACCCCATGGCAGCAAGAGACCCAGTACTTC.

The V gene is TRBV13, the J gene TRBJ1-6; D call uncertain. The CDR3 is made up of 15 amino acids. Germline CDR1 PRHDT, CDR2 FYEKMQ (reference sequence). The V gene lost 2 bases and the J gene lost 5 bases, with 10 bases spanning the gap. The CDR3 loop is CASSLFLPNNSPLHF. CDR3 nucleotides: TGTGCCAGCAGCTTATTTCTACCTAATAATTCACCCCTCCACTTT. Based on the CDR3 plus reference TRBV13 and TRBJ1-6, the full variable domain is AAGVIQSPRHLIKEKRETATLKCYPIPRHDTVYWYQQGPGQDPQFLISFYEKMQSDKGSIPDRFSAQQFSDYHSELNMSSLELGDSALYFCASSLFLPNNSPLHFGNGTRLTVT.

The CDR3 DNA reads TGTGCCAGCAGCGTTACAGTCCTCGCGGAGTCCAACGTCCTGACTTTC. It specifies CASSVTVLAESNVLTF. The gene calls are TRBV13 and TRBJ2-6, with D unresolved. V shed 5 bases and J shed 8 bases, with 19 bases lying between them. CDR1 PRHDT and CDR2 FYEKMQ come from the germline V gene (reference sequence). This CDR3 is built from 16 residues.

The chain joins TRBV7-2 to TRBJ2-5; D not resolved. The length of the CDR3 is 11 residues. Germline loops: CDR1 SGHTA, CDR2 FQGNSA. The ends were cut back, 8 bases at V and 5 bases at J, with 9 bases in the middle. CDR3 in DNA: TGTGCCAGCGGCCCTTGGGAGACCCAGTACTTC. Its protein product is CASGPWETQYF.

This clonotype appeared many times. The chain employs TRBV7-9 and TRBJ1-4, with D possibly matching TRBD1 (5 bases). Germline CDR1 reads SEHNR; CDR2 reads FQNEAQ (reference sequence). Trimming removed 1 base from V and 8 bases from J, with 11 bases in between. CDR3 length: 14 amino acids. CDR3 nucleotide sequence: TGTGCCAGCAGCTTAGTGGGGGGAAGAGAAAAACTGTTTTTT. The encoded protein is CASSLVGGREKLFF.

This clonotype was detected a few times. The junction departs from germline at one end; a sequencing error may be responsible. The rearrangement links TRBV29-1 to TRBJ2-5, with 14 bases identical to TRBD2. This CDR3 has 13 amino acids. Germline-derived CDR1 and CDR2 are SQVTM and ANQGSEA. DNA for the CDR3: TGCAGCTTCCTCTTTGGGACTAGCGGGAGACCCTCCTTC. It is translated as CSFLFGTSGRPSF.

As for this clonotype: With a much larger clone just one base away, this may be a read error. The chain couples TRBV7-2 to TRBJ2-7; 8 bases are shared with TRBD1. The CDR3 is made up of 14 amino acids. Germline V gene data show CDR1 as SGHTA and CDR2 as FQGNSA. CDR3 coding DNA: TGTGCCAGCAGCCAACAGGGGGGTACCTACGAGCGGTACTTC. Translated: CASSQQGGTYERYF.

The chain is built from TRBV18 and TRBJ1-1; 7 bases match TRBD1. With V trimmed by 3 bases and J by 3 bases, 7 bases remained unmatched. The germline V gene has CDR1 KGHSH and CDR2 LQKENI. The CDR3 length is 15 residues. The CDR3 loop reads CASSPKQGKDTEAFF. As DNA, the CDR3 is TGTGCCAGCTCACCGAAACAGGGGAAGGACACTGAAGCTTTCTTT.

The V gene is TRBV6-5, the J gene TRBJ2-7; 12 bases are a match to TRBD2. The CDR3 covers 15 residues. Per germline, CDR1 MNHEY and CDR2 SVGAGI. With 7 bases clipped from V and 7 bases from J, the junction kept 11 bases outside the gene matches. The CDR3 bases are TGTGCCAGCACTTATACGGGGACTAGCGGGCGAGAGCAGTACTTC. Residues: CASTYTGTSGREQYF.

In the case of this clonotype: A read error is possible here, since a much larger clone lies one base away. This rearrangement joins TRBV28 to TRBJ2-5; D possibly corresponds to TRBD2 (5 bases). V was cut by 6 bases and J by 7 bases, with 15 bases left in between. CDR1 and CDR2 (germline): MDHEN, SYDVKM. The CDR3 covers 13 residues. This CDR3 reads CASSLDGEGTQYF. The CDR3 DNA reads TGTGCCAGCAGCTTGGACGGCGAGGGGACCCAGTACTTC.

This clonotype was detected a few times. The rearrangement joins TRBV11-2 to TRBJ2-2; TRBD2 agrees at 7 bases. Germline assignment: CDR1 SGHAT and CDR2 FQNNGV. J gave up 4 bases and V 2 bases, and 16 bases lay outside the gene matches. This CDR3 contains 19 residues. CDR3 residues: CASSLYSRATSYFTGELFF. The DNA for the CDR3 is TGTGCCAGCAGCTTATACAGCAGGGCGACTAGCTATTTCACCGGGGAGCTGTTTTTT. Combining the CDR3 with reference TRBV11-2 and TRBJ2-2 gives the whole variable domain EAGVAQSPRYKIIEKRQSVAFWCNPISGHATLYWYQQILGQGPKLLIQFQNNGVVDDSQLPKDRFSAERLKGVDSTLKIQPAKLEDSAVYLCASSLYSRATSYFTGELFFGEGSRLTVL.

In its sample, this clonotype was seen many times. The chain has TRBV6-2 or TRBV6-3 and TRBJ2-5, with 9 bases lining up with TRBD2. Germline-derived CDR1 and CDR2 are MNHEY and SVGEGT. V lost 9 bases to trimming and J lost 8 bases; unmatched junction nucleotides: 10. This CDR3 is built from 13 residues. As DNA, the CDR3 is TGTGCCAGTTCCATGGGCGGGAGGGCAACCCAGTACTTC. Translation gives CASSMGGRATQYF.

CDR3 amino acids: CAISETGTQPQHF. The CDR3 DNA follows: TGTGCCATCAGTGAAACGGGGACTCAGCCCCAGCATTTT. V is TRBV10-3 and J is TRBJ1-5; D perhaps matches TRBD1 (5 bases). Trimming took 3 bases from V and 6 from J, leaving 9 bases between them. Looked up from germline, CDR1 is ENHRY and CDR2 is SYGVKD. CDR3 length equals 13 residues.

On this clonotype: A read error may produce the germline difference seen at one junction end. The rearrangement uses TRBV7-2 and TRBJ2-2; 10 positions agree with TRBD2. The CDR3 length is 15 residues. Germline V CDR1 and CDR2: SGHTA, FQGNSA. The CDR3 here is CASSQGLANTGELLF. The CDR3 nucleotides are TGTGCCAGCAGCCAGGGACTAGCGAACACCGGGGAGCTGCTTTTT.

The table lists this clonotype with many counts. The chain joins TRBV5-6 to TRBJ1-4; 8 bases are shared with TRBD1. CDR1 is SGHDT and CDR2 is YYEEEE in the germline V gene. The CDR3 covers 15 residues. Trimming took 1 base from V and 8 from J; bases not matched to a gene: 7. The CDR3: CASSLQTGEAEKLFF. In nucleotides, the CDR3 is TGTGCCAGCAGCTTGCAGACAGGGGAAGCCGAAAAACTGTTTTTT.

This clonotype was recorded a few times. The gene calls are TRBV15 and TRBJ2-2; 11 nucleotides line up with TRBD1. CDR3 length equals 16 residues. Unmatched junction bases numbered 1, after V lost 0 bases and J lost 4 bases. Germline loops: CDR1 LNHNV, CDR2 YYDKDF (reference sequence). CDR3 loop: CATSREGTGGTGELFF. The CDR3 DNA is TGTGCCACCAGCAGAGAAGGGACAGGGGGCACCGGGGAGCTGTTTTTT.